The clone carrying this T cell receptor (beta chain) was detected only a few times. No antigen is known for it. The sample is drawn from a study of tumor-infiltrating lymphocytes in localized non-small cell lung cancer. Across the whole study: The cohort mixed smokers and never-smokers, several histologies, and some post-neoadjuvant-chemotherapy samples.

Profiling relied on immunoSEQ multiplex PCR, and the TCRdb table lists in-frame clones only, not all of them. The table has about 9,200 clones, 60% seen once. The CDR3 runs 13 residues. The ends were cut back, 5 bases at V and 6 bases at J, with 12 bases in the middle. The germline V gene encodes CDR1 SGHDN and CDR2 FVKESK. Study results and limitations: Immunotypes IM1 and IM2 had similar TCR-derived T-cell fractions.

The receptor was derived from a human donor with non-small cell lung cancer. The V and J genes are TRBV14 and TRBJ2-3; D call uncertain. Sequencing was performed on uninvolved lung tissue not adjacent to the tumor. The DNA of the CDR3 is TGTGCCAGCAGCGTAGCTCAGATTGATACGCAGTATTTT. Residues: CASSVAQIDTQYF.